Below, 19 T cell receptor beta chains from the same sample are listed, as sequenced in a study of blood T cell repertoires in COVID-19. TCRdb's table, derived via immunoSEQ multiplex PCR, lists solely in-frame clones and lacks some. Counted here are roughly 300,000 clones, just over 85% occurring once; the ten biggest clones make up about 10%. Sequenced input: PBMCs or T cells enriched from blood (not recorded which). Source of these receptors: a woman between 18 and 29 years old who had recovered from COVID-19.

Only one count was recorded for this clone. The CDR3 nucleotides read TGTGCCAGCAGTTCCCACCCGACAGGGGGCAGGTATGGCTACACCTTC. As protein: CASSSHPTGGRYGYTF. This sequence joins TRBV6-2 or TRBV6-3 and TRBJ1-2, with 10 bases that match TRBD1. Germline V gene data show CDR1 as MNHEY and CDR2 as SVGEGT. Trimming at V came to 4 bases and at J to 5 bases, leaving 10 bases not matched to a gene. This CDR3 is 16 amino acids long.

As regards this clone: In the same sample, other DNA sequences code for this CDR3. The CDR3 reads CASSLGPGDTEAFF. CDR3 bases: TGCGCCAGCAGCTTGGGGCCAGGGGACACTGAAGCTTTCTTT. J is TRBJ1-1 and V is TRBV5-1; the D gene is possibly TRBD1 (6 bases). Trimming left V 0 bases short and J 3 bases short, with 9 bases between. The CDR3 has 14 amino acids. Looked up from germline, CDR1 is SGHRS and CDR2 is YFSETQ. The full variable domain, rest sourced from reference TRBV5-1 and TRBJ1-1, is KAGVTQTPRYLIKTRGQQVTLSCSPISGHRSVSWYQQTPGQGLQFLFEYFSETQRNKGNFPGRFSGRQFSNSRSEMNVSTLELGDSALYLCASSLGPGDTEAFFGQGTRLTVV.

The chain links TRBV5-1 to TRBJ2-7, with D possibly TRBD1 on 6 matching bases. CDR1 SGHRS and CDR2 YFSETQ come from the germline V gene. The CDR3 totals 16 residues. Deletions cut 3 bases from V and 0 bases from J, with 16 bases between. The CDR3 loop reads CASSSAGASVSYEQYF. In DNA form, the CDR3 reads TGCGCCAGCAGCTCAGCAGGGGCCTCCGTCTCCTACGAGCAGTACTTC. The full variable domain, with the rest looked up from reference TRBV5-1 and TRBJ2-7, is KAGVTQTPRYLIKTRGQQVTLSCSPISGHRSVSWYQQTPGQGLQFLFEYFSETQRNKGNFPGRFSGRQFSNSRSEMNVSTLELGDSALYLCASSSAGASVSYEQYFGPGTRLTVT.

The rearrangement links TRBV11-1 to TRBJ1-1; TRBD1 matches at 10 bases. V trimming: 1 base; J trimming: 5 bases; junction bases outside the gene matches: 4. Germline values: CDR1 SGHAT, CDR2 FQDESV (reference sequence). The CDR3 runs to 15 residues. CDR3 amino acids: CASSLGQGADTEAFF. The DNA for the CDR3 is TGTGCCAGCAGCTTAGGACAGGGGGCGGATACTGAAGCTTTCTTT.

The rearrangement uses TRBV5-4 and TRBJ2-1, with TRBD2 matching over 9 bases. J lost 10 bases, V lost 0 bases, and 8 bases had no gene match. The CDR3 loop spans 15 amino acids. Looked up from germline, CDR1 is SGHNT and CDR2 is YYREEE (reference sequence). CDR3 sequence reads: CASSLASGVEGEQFF. DNA for the CDR3: TGTGCCAGCAGCTTGGCTAGCGGGGTCGAGGGGGAGCAGTTCTTC.

The rearrangement uses TRBV6-5 and TRBJ2-2; 9 bases align to TRBD2. The V gene's germline CDR1 is MNHEY and CDR2 SVGAGI. The CDR3 is made up of 15 amino acids. Trimming removed 2 bases from V and 5 bases from J; junction bases left unmatched: 3. The CDR3 nucleotides read TGTGCCAGCAGTTACAGGCGGGGGGGGACCGGGGAGCTGTTTTTT. Residues: CASSYRRGGTGELFF.

The rearrangement links TRBV3-1 (or the pseudogene TRBV3-2) to TRBJ1-2, with unresolved D. Germline loops: CDR1 LGHDT, CDR2 YNNKEL (reference sequence). V lost 4 bases, J lost 1 base, and 13 bases lay in between. The CDR3 is 15 residues long. The CDR3 loop reads CASSPSTRDNYGYTF. The CDR3 DNA is TGTGCCAGCAGCCCTTCAACGCGGGATAACTATGGCTACACCTTC.

The CDR3 protein is CASSLSLAGDTGELFF. CDR3 DNA: TGCGCCAGCAGCTTGTCCCTAGCGGGGGACACCGGGGAGCTGTTTTTT. The genes are TRBV5-1 and TRBJ2-2; 10 bases line up with TRBD2. Germline V gene data show CDR1 as SGHRS and CDR2 as YFSETQ. J lost 3 bases, V lost 1 base, and 3 bases had no gene match. The CDR3 spans 16 residues.

This clone has only a few counts. The identical CDR3 is also encoded by other nucleotide sequences in the sample. The chain employs TRBV18 and TRBJ1-2; 9 nucleotides align to TRBD1. Trimming removed 0 bases from V and 4 bases from J; junction bases left unmatched: 6. The CDR3 length is 16 residues. Germline V gene lookup returns CDR1 KGHSH and CDR2 LQKENI. The CDR3 region has the DNA TGTGCCAGCTCACCACCTACAGGGACAGGGAGCTATGGCTACACCTTC. Translated: CASSPPTGTGSYGYTF.

The chain uses TRBV6-5 and TRBJ1-1; the D is unclear. CDR3 size: 15 residues. V dropped 3 bases and J dropped 1 base, with 12 bases sitting between them. Germline V lookup: CDR1 MNHEY, CDR2 SVGAGI. In DNA form, the CDR3 reads TGTGCCAGCAGTTATTGGCGACAAAGGAACACTGAAGCTTTCTTT. Its protein product is CASSYWRQRNTEAFF.

This chain links TRBV27 with TRBJ1-2; 12 bases align to TRBD1. The V gene end was trimmed by 4 bases and the J gene end by 4 bases; junction bases not matched to a gene: 4. Germline lookup yields CDR1 MNHEY and CDR2 SMNVEV (reference sequence). The CDR3 has 15 amino acids. The CDR3 protein is CASSYGTGGFYGYTF. CDR3 DNA: TGTGCCAGCAGTTATGGGACAGGGGGCTTCTATGGCTACACCTTC.

The chain has TRBV21-1 and TRBJ2-2; TRBD2 reflects the table's D call only, with no check against the DNA. TRBV21-1 is a listed pseudogene. The CDR3 extends over 10 amino acids. The CDR3 loop reads CASTTGELFF. CDR3 nucleotides: TGTGCCAGTACTACCGGGGAGCTGTTTTTT.

The CDR3 sequence is CAIRDREGEKLFF. CDR3 coding DNA: TGTGCCATCCGGGACAGGGAAGGAGAAAAACTGTTTTTT. V gene TRBV10-3 combines with J gene TRBJ1-4; 9 bases match TRBD1. Trimming took 8 bases from V and 8 from J; bases not matched to a gene: 6. The CDR3 consists of 13 residues. CDR1 and CDR2 (germline): ENHRY, SYGVKD.

The chain employs TRBV7-9 and TRBJ1-4, with TRBD1 identical over 7 bases. Germline V CDR1 and CDR2: SEHNR, FQNEAQ (reference sequence). The CDR3 totals 14 residues. Trimming took 2 bases from V and 6 from J; bases not matched to a gene: 3. The CDR3 DNA follows: TGTGCCAGCAGCTTAAGCAGGGGGGATGAAAAACTGTTTTTT. It yields the protein CASSLSRGDEKLFF.

The gene calls are TRBV5-6 and TRBJ1-2; TRBD1 matches 7 bases. V was pared by 0 bases and J by 5 bases, with 7 bases of the junction left unmatched. This CDR3 is built from 15 residues. The germline V gene encodes CDR1 SGHDT and CDR2 YYEEEE. CDR3 region: CASSLGQGRLYGYTF. CDR3 DNA sequence: TGTGCCAGCAGCTTGGGACAGGGTCGGCTGTATGGCTACACCTTC.

The chain combines TRBV28 with TRBJ1-2; the match to TRBD1 covers 7 bases. CDR1 is MDHEN, CDR2 SYDVKM, per germline. The CDR3 has 12 amino acids. V gave up 7 bases and J gave up 6 bases; unmatched junction bases: 5. The CDR3 protein is CASTITGDGYTF. The CDR3 DNA is TGTGCCAGCACCATTACAGGGGATGGCTACACCTTC.

The rearrangement joins TRBV29-1 to TRBJ2-7; D is unresolved. CDR1 is SQVTM and CDR2 is ANQGSEA in the germline V gene. The V end lost 7 bases, the J end lost 6 bases, and 13 bases lay between the germline ends. The CDR3 spans 11 residues. In DNA, the CDR3 is TGCAGCGCAAGCGCCAGTACCGAGCAGTACTTC. It translates to CSASASTEQYF.

The chain joins TRBV7-8 to TRBJ2-1; weak D call: TRBD1 (5 bases). The CDR3 has 16 amino acids. V lost 1 base and J lost 0, with 10 bases in between. Looked up from germline, CDR1 is SGHVS and CDR2 is FQNEAQ. CDR3 in amino acids: CASSLVGASSYNEQFF. The CDR3 coding sequence is TGTGCCAGCAGCTTAGTTGGGGCGAGCTCCTACAATGAGCAGTTCTTC. The full variable domain, completed using reference TRBV7-8 and TRBJ2-1, is GAGVSQSPRYKVAKRGQDVALRCDPISGHVSLFWYQQALGQGPEFLTYFQNEAQLDKSGLPSDRFFAERPEGSVSTLKIQRTQQEDSAVYLCASSLVGASSYNEQFFGPGTRLTVL.

The chain couples TRBV27 to TRBJ2-1; 11 bases map to TRBD2. This CDR3 has 18 residues. Germline V gene sequence: CDR1 MNHEY, CDR2 SMNVEV (reference sequence). The trim removed 5 bases at V and 6 bases at J, leaving 15 bases unmatched. The CDR3 region is CASSQATIAGGPFNEQFF. The CDR3 coding sequence is TGTGCCAGCAGTCAGGCTACAATAGCGGGAGGGCCCTTCAATGAGCAGTTCTTC.